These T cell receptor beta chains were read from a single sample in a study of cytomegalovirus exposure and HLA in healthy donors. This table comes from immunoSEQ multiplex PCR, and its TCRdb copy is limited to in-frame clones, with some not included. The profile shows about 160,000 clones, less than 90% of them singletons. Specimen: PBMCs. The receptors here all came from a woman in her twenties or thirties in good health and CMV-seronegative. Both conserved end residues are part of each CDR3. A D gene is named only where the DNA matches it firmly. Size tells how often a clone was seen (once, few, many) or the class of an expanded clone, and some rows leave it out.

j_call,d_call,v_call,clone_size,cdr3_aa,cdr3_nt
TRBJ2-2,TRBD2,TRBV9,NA,CASSVATAAGGIGTGELFF,TGTGCCAGCAGCGTAGCTACGGCAGCGGGGGGGATTGGCACCGGGGAGCTGTTTTTT
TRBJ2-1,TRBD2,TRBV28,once,CASSFSAGLAGVSEQFF,TGTGCCAGCAGTTTCTCGGCGGGACTAGCGGGAGTCAGTGAGCAGTTCTTC
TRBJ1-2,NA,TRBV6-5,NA,CASSYSQAIGYTF,TGTGCCAGCAGTTACTCACAGGCGATTGGCTACACCTTC
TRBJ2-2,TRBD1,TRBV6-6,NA,CASSDRGANTGELFF,TGTGCCAGCAGTGACAGGGGTGCGAACACCGGGGAGCTGTTTTTT
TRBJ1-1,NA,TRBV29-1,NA,CSVEGGAGAFF,TGCAGCGTTGAAGGAGGGGCGGGAGCTTTCTTT
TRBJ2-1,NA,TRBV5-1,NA,CASSLGGRSLHNEQFF,TGCGCCAGCAGCTTAGGGGGACGGTCACTACATAATGAGCAGTTCTTC
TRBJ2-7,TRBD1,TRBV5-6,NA,CASSRGTGGPYEQYF,TGTGCCAGCAGCCGCGGGACAGGGGGGCCCTACGAGCAGTACTTC
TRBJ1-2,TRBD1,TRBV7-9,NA,CASREDREDYGYTF,TGTGCCAGCAGAGAAGACAGGGAGGACTATGGCTACACCTTC
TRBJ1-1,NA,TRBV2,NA,CASSGGGVGSEAFF,TGTGCCAGCAGTGGTGGAGGGGTTGGATCTGAAGCTTTCTTT
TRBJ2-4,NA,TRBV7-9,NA,CASSFSDRVAKNIQYF,TGTGCCAGCAGCTTTAGCGACAGAGTAGCCAAAAACATTCAGTACTTC
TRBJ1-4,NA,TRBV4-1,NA,CASSQVQGGEKLFF,TGCGCCAGCAGCCAAGTACAGGGTGGTGAAAAACTGTTTTTT
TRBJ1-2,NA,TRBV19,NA,CASHGTFNPHYGYTF,TGTGCCAGTCACGGGACATTCAACCCTCACTATGGCTACACCTTC
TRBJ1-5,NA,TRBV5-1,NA,CASSLSGGNNQPQHF,TGCGCCAGCAGCTTGTCGGGGGGGAACAATCAGCCCCAGCATTTT
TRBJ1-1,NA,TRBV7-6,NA,CASSPYRVATGEAFF,TGTGCCAGCAGCCCATACCGAGTCGCCACGGGGGAAGCTTTCTTT
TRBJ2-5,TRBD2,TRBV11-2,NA,CASSLLAGVQETQYF,TGTGCCAGCAGCTTACTAGCGGGGGTGCAAGAGACCCAGTACTTC
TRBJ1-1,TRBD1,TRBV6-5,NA,CASSPGTGVYTEAFF,TGTGCCAGCAGCCCCGGGACAGGGGTGTACACTGAAGCTTTCTTT
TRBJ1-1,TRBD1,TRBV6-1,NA,CASSGQGANTEAFF,TGTGCCAGCAGTGGACAGGGGGCGAACACTGAAGCTTTCTTT
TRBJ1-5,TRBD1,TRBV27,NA,CASSLRGQGDQPQHF,TGTGCCAGCAGTTTACGCGGACAGGGTGATCAGCCCCAGCATTTT
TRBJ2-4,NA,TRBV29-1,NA,CSARPSPLGNIQYF,TGCAGCGCCAGGCCCTCCCCGCTGGGGAACATTCAGTACTTC
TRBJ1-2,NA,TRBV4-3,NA,CASSQGYPNYGYTF,TGCGCCAGCAGCCAGGGATACCCGAACTATGGCTACACCTTC
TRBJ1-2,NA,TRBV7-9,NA,CASSLGPVFGYTF,TGTGCCAGCAGCTTAGGTCCAGTTTTTGGCTACACCTTC
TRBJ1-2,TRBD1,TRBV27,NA,CASSLSTLGTGIDGYTF,TGTGCCAGCAGTTTATCTACTCTAGGGACAGGAATCGATGGCTACACCTTC
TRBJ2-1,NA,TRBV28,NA,CASSLGGGGHNEQFF,TGTGCCAGCAGTTTAGGGGGAGGTGGCCACAATGAGCAGTTCTTC
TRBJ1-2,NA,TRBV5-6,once,CASSREGRGYTF,TGTGCCAGCAGCCGAGAGGGGAGAGGCTACACCTTC
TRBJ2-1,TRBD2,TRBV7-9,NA,CASSPTGLAKDNEQFF,TGTGCCAGCAGCCCCACGGGACTAGCCAAAGACAATGAGCAGTTCTTC
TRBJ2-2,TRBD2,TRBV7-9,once,CASSFGLAGLNTGELFF,TGTGCCAGCAGCTTTGGACTAGCGGGACTGAACACCGGGGAGCTGTTTTTT
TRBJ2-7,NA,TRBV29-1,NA,CSVETARGYEQYF,TGCAGCGTTGAGACAGCGCGTGGCTACGAGCAGTACTTC
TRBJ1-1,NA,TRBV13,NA,CASSWGALGTEAFF,TGTGCCAGCAGCTGGGGGGCGCTGGGTACTGAAGCTTTCTTT
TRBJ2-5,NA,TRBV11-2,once,CASSPPGASQETQYF,TGTGCCAGCAGCCCGCCAGGGGCATCCCAAGAGACCCAGTACTTC